A selection of T cell receptor beta chains follows, all from one sample in a study of glioma-infiltrating T cells. TCRdb ran MiXCR on the multiplex PCR reads and lists one entry per CDR3 protein. The table includes 95,000 to 150,000 distinct CDR3 sequences, approximately 23% detected once. The source material was glioma tissue, nonneoplastic brain tissue, or PBMCs (not recorded which). All receptors come from a human donor with low-grade glioma or glioblastoma, undergoing nonglioma brain surgery, or in good health (not recorded which). CDR3s include the opening cysteine and the closing phenylalanine or tryptophan. The D gene is left open where the match is weak. Rows may omit the clone size; those that give it use once, few, many or a size class.

cdr3_length j_call clone_size v_call d_call cdr3_nt cdr3_aa
16 TRBJ2-3 once TRBV7-2 . TGTGCCAGCAGTTTATTGAGCGGGTGCGGGACAGATACGCGGTATTTT CASSLLSGCGTDTRYF
14 TRBJ2-1 many TRBV6-1 . TGTGCCAGCAGTAGGGGACCGACCTACAATGAGCAGTTCTTC CASSRGPTYNEQFF
14 TRBJ2-3 many TRBV7-7 . TGTGCTAGCAGCTCGCCACAACGGCCAGATACGCAGTATTTT CASSSPQRPDTQYF
17 TRBJ1-1 many TRBV11-2 . TGTGCCAGCAGCTTAGGAAGCTGGGACGGGTTGAACACTGAAGCTTTCTTT CASSLGSWDGLNTEAFF
17 TRBJ1-5 many TRBV6-1 . TGTGCCAGCAGTTCCATAGGGGTCCCGTCGGCCCATCAGCCCCAGCATTTT CASSSIGVPSAHQPQHF
15 TRBJ2-3 many TRBV7-2 . TGTGCCAGCAGCTTAGGAGGCTACTTCACAGATACGCAGTATTTT CASSLGGYFTDTQYF
18 TRBJ2-1 many TRBV28 TRBD2 TGTGCCAGCAGTTTACGAGCGGGAGGGCCCCTCTCGTACAATGAGCAGTTCTTC CASSLRAGGPLSYNEQFF
12 TRBJ1-5 many TRBV28 . TGTGCCAGCAGTTTGATAAATCAGCCCCAGCATTTT CASSLINQPQHF
14 TRBJ1-1 . TRBV15 . TGTACCAGCGGTCGACAGGACTTGAACACTGAAGCTTTCTTT CTSGRQDLNTEAFF
16 TRBJ2-3 few TRBV11-2 TRBD2 TGTGCCAGCAGCTGGGGACTAGCGGGAGGGCTTGATACGCAGTATTTT CASSWGLAGGLDTQYF
15 TRBJ2-1 many TRBV7-2 . TGTGCCAGCAGCTTACCCCGGAGATCGGACAATGAGCAGTTCTTC CASSLPRRSDNEQFF
12 TRBJ1-1 . TRBV6-1 . TGTGCCATCAGTGACTGGGAATCTGAATCTTTCTTT CAISDWESESFF
15 TRBJ2-1 . TRBV5-1 TRBD1 TGCGCCAGCAGCTTGGTACAGGGGCCGTACAATGAGCAGTTCTTC CASSLVQGPYNEQFF
12 TRBJ1-1 many TRBV10-3 . TGTGCCATCAGTGACGGAACCCGTGAAGCTTTCTTT CAISDGTREAFF